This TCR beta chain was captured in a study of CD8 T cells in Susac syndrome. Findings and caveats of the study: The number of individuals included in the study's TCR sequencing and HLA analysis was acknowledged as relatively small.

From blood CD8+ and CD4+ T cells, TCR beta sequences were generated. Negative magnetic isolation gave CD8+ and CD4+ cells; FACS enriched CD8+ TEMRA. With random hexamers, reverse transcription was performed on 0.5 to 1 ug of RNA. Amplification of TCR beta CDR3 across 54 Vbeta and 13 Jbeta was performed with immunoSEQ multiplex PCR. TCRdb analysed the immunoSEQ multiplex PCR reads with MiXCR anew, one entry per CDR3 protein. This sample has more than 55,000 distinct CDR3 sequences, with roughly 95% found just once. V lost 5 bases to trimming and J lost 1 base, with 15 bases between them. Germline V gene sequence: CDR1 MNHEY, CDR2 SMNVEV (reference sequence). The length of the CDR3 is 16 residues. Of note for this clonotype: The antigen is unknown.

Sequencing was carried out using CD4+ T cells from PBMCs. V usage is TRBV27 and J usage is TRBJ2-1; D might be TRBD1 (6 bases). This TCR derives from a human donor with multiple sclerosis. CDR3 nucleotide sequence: TGTGCCAGCAGTATAGAAGGGGGTTGGTCCTACAATGAGCAGTTCTTC. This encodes CASSIEGGWSYNEQFF.